This T cell receptor (beta chain) was observed in a study of cytomegalovirus exposure and HLA in healthy donors. Points on this clone: Germline is not matched at one junction end, which may reflect a read error.

PCR used 60 Vbeta primers and 13 Jbeta primers. Clones were read by immunoSEQ multiplex PCR, and TCRdb kept only the in-frame ones, dropping some. The top ten clones hold roughly 2.3% of a sample with 310,000 or so clones, about 90% of them seen once. The CDR3 extends over 15 amino acids. Per the germline V gene, CDR1 is SEHNR and CDR2 is FQNEAQ (reference sequence). Material: PBMCs. The receptor's source is a woman under 30 in good health and CMV-seronegative. The chain is built from TRBV7-9 and TRBJ2-1; 8 positions match TRBD2. The CDR3 sequence is CSSSFRGGLVDEQFF. The CDR3 coding sequence is TGTTCCAGCAGCTTTCGGGGGGGCCTTGTAGATGAGCAGTTCTTC.